What follows are 25 T cell receptor beta chains derived from one specimen sequenced in a study of CD8 T cells in ankylosing spondylitis. TCRdb independently ran MiXCR on the 5' RACE reads; one entry per CDR3 protein. The table records about 220,000 distinct CDR3 sequences, roughly 25% of them present only once. Sequenced material: blood, either unsorted or a sorted T cell fraction (not recorded which). Source of these receptors: a male donor with ankylosing spondylitis or in good health (not recorded which).

This clonotype was counted at least ten times. This sequence joins TRBV29-1 and TRBJ2-3; TRBD2 agrees at 13 bases. The length of the CDR3 is 21 residues. Losses at the gene ends were 3 bases for V and 1 base for J; bases not matched to a gene: 19. Germline V gene sequence: CDR1 SQVTM, CDR2 ANQGSEA. The CDR3 nucleotides are TGCAGCGTTGACCCAAACCCCCCCGGACTAGCGGGAGTTAAGGGCACAGATACGCAGTATTTT. The encoded protein is CSVDPNPPGLAGVKGTDTQYF.

The genes are TRBV6-1 and TRBJ2-7; D remains ambiguous. The V end lost 5 bases, the J end lost 2 bases, and 16 bases lay between the germline ends. CDR1 and CDR2 (germline): MNHNS, SASEGT. The CDR3 totals 15 residues. The CDR3 bases are TGTGCCAGCAGTCCACCAGGTTCAGAGGCCTACGAGCAGTACTTC. This codes for CASSPPGSEAYEQYF.

This clonotype was seen ten or more times. The chain has TRBV11-1 and TRBJ2-3, with 8 bases that match TRBD2. CDR1 is SGHAT and CDR2 is FQDESV in the germline V gene (reference sequence). The trim removed 1 base at V and 3 bases at J, leaving 3 bases unmatched. This CDR3 region has 15 residues. This CDR3 reads CASSLGQRETDTQYF. CDR3 sequence (DNA): TGTGCCAGCAGCTTAGGTCAGCGGGAGACAGATACGCAGTATTTT.

At least ten counts were recorded for this clonotype. The chain combines TRBV29-1 with TRBJ2-5, with D unresolved. Trimming stripped 7 bases from V and 3 bases from J, with 9 bases between. The CDR3 sequence is 11 residues long. Per germline, CDR1 SQVTM and CDR2 ANQGSEA. The CDR3 sequence is CSALPKETQYF. The CDR3 nucleotides are TGCAGCGCCCTCCCTAAAGAGACCCAGTACTTC.

CDR3 in amino acids: CASSSQGGPTGELFF. CDR3 DNA sequence: TGTGCCAGCAGTTCCCAGGGGGGGCCCACCGGGGAGCTGTTTTTT. The genes are TRBV6-5 and TRBJ2-2; D may match TRBD1 or TRBD2 (7 bases each). The CDR3 spans 15 residues. Germline assignment: CDR1 MNHEY and CDR2 SVGAGI. V was shortened by 4 bases and J by 4 bases, with 13 bases between the two germline ends.

This clonotype was seen only a few times. The chain links TRBV6-1 to TRBJ2-5; 8 positions match TRBD1. The germline V gene encodes CDR1 MNHNS and CDR2 SASEGT. This CDR3 region has 14 residues. J gave up 5 bases and V 4 bases, and 6 bases lay outside the gene matches. The CDR3 region is CASSVGQGRETQYF. The CDR3 DNA is TGTGCCAGCAGTGTAGGACAGGGACGGGAGACCCAGTACTTC.

Many counts were recorded for this clonotype. Sequence at one end of the junction differs from germline and may be a read error. This chain uses TRBV5-1 with TRBJ1-2, with 7 bases lining up with TRBD1. The V gene's germline CDR1 is SGHRS and CDR2 YFSETQ. This CDR3 comprises 13 residues. The CDR3 region has the DNA TGCGCCAGCTCATTTCGGGACAGCCTTTTTGAGGTCTTC. Amino acids: CASSFRDSLFEVF.

The V and J genes are TRBV11-2 and TRBJ2-3; D could derive from TRBD1 or TRBD2 (5 bases each). CDR3 size: 18 residues. The V end lost 5 bases, the J end lost 1 base, and 22 bases lay between the germline ends. Per germline, CDR1 SGHAT and CDR2 FQNNGV. The CDR3 reads CASSRTSGTMDRTDTQYF. Written as DNA, the CDR3 is TGTGCCAGCAGCAGAACTTCCGGGACCATGGATCGCACAGATACGCAGTATTTT.

This clonotype was detected many times. The chain couples TRBV7-9 to TRBJ2-2; no definite D call. V was pared by 1 base and J by 6 bases, with 12 bases between. Per germline, CDR1 SEHNR and CDR2 FQNEAQ (reference sequence). The CDR3 spans 15 residues. The CDR3 is CASSLGEVGSGELFF. In nucleotides, the CDR3 is TGTGCCAGCAGCTTAGGTGAAGTGGGCTCCGGGGAGCTGTTTTTT.

This clonotype has a count of ten or more. J is TRBJ2-7 and V is TRBV27, with 8 bases aligning to TRBD1. Germline trimming cut 6 bases from V and 0 bases from J; bases unmatched to any gene: 4. From germline, CDR1 is MNHEY and CDR2 SMNVEV (reference sequence). The CDR3 totals 14 residues. The CDR3 region is CASSRDRYSYEQYF. DNA for the CDR3: TGTGCCAGCAGCCGGGACAGGTACTCCTACGAGCAGTACTTC.

This clonotype was seen at least ten times. The rearrangement uses TRBV7-2 and TRBJ2-3; 7 bases fit TRBD1. Germline lookup yields CDR1 SGHTA and CDR2 FQGNSA. CDR3 length: 15 residues. V lost 1 base and J lost 2; bases outside the gene matches: 3. The CDR3 DNA sequence: TGTGCCAGCAGCTTAGACAGGGGTCTCACAGATACGCAGTATTTT. This translates into CASSLDRGLTDTQYF.

This clonotype was detected ten times or more. The CDR3 sequence is CASSPDRSSYEQYF. DNA for the CDR3: TGTGCCAGCAGCCCCGACAGGAGCTCCTACGAGCAGTACTTC. V is TRBV7-2 and J is TRBJ2-7; maybe TRBD1 (6 bases). This CDR3 is 14 amino acids long. The germline V gene encodes CDR1 SGHTA and CDR2 FQGNSA. The V end was cut by 5 bases, the J end by 0 bases, with 11 bases between.

CDR3 in amino acids: CASCDLRDRKVNEQFF. Here the CDR3 DNA reads TGTGCCAGTTGCGACCTCCGGGACAGGAAAGTCAATGAGCAGTTCTTC. This rearrangement joins TRBV5-6 to TRBJ2-1; TRBD1 matches 8 bases. Germline CDR1 SGHDT, CDR2 YYEEEE. V gave up 8 bases and J gave up 6 bases; unmatched junction bases: 16. This CDR3 has 16 amino acids.

Many counts were recorded for this clonotype. The chain is built from TRBV7-2 and TRBJ2-7; 7 nucleotides match TRBD2. This CDR3 is 15 amino acids long. Germline loops: CDR1 SGHTA, CDR2 FQGNSA. The V gene end was trimmed by 0 bases and the J gene end by 4 bases; junction bases not matched to a gene: 6. The CDR3 reads CASSLAPSGLYEQYF. In nucleotides, the CDR3 is TGTGCCAGCAGCTTAGCTCCTAGCGGACTATACGAGCAGTACTTC.

The V gene is TRBV5-1, the J gene TRBJ2-7; 7 positions agree with TRBD2. From germline, CDR1 is SGHRS and CDR2 YFSETQ. This CDR3 is 16 amino acids long. Trimming removed 0 bases from V and 1 base from J; junction bases left unmatched: 7. CDR3 in amino acids: CASSLELAHESYEQYF. The CDR3 DNA follows: TGCGCCAGCAGCTTGGAACTAGCGCATGAGTCCTACGAGCAGTACTTC.

The CDR3 region is CASSLAGAYEAFF. CDR3 nucleotides: TGTGCCAGCAGCTTGGCAGGGGCCTATGAAGCTTTCTTT. The V gene is TRBV5-4, the J gene TRBJ1-1, with TRBD1 as a possible D gene (6 bases). Germline lookup yields CDR1 SGHNT and CDR2 YYREEE (reference sequence). This CDR3 spans 13 amino acids. Trimming pared 0 bases from V and 7 bases from J, leaving 10 bases between.

This chain uses TRBV5-5 with TRBJ2-7; 12 bases match TRBD2. This CDR3 has 16 residues. CDR1 is SGHKS and CDR2 is YYEKEE in the germline V gene (reference sequence). Trimming at V came to 3 bases and at J to 2 bases, leaving 6 bases not matched to a gene. The DNA for the CDR3 is TGTGCCAGCAGCTCCCAACTAGCGGGAGGCACCTACGAGCAGTACTTC. Translated, it gives CASSSQLAGGTYEQYF.

The genes are TRBV29-1 and TRBJ2-1, with 8 bases fitting TRBD2. Looked up from germline, CDR1 is SQVTM and CDR2 is ANQGSEA. The CDR3 length is 13 residues. V shed 7 bases and J 7 bases; nucleotides not matched to a gene: 9. CDR3 nucleotide sequence: TGCAGCGCTTTACGGGAGGGCAGGAATGAGCAGTTCTTC. Translation gives CSALREGRNEQFF.

The V call is TRBV29-1, the J call TRBJ1-1; D gene ambiguous. The CDR3 extends over 13 amino acids. Deletions cut 2 bases from V and 1 base from J, with 8 bases between. Germline V gene sequence: CDR1 SQVTM, CDR2 ANQGSEA. CDR3 region: CSVERLKNTEAFF. CDR3 nucleotide sequence: TGCAGCGTTGAACGTTTGAAGAACACTGAAGCTTTCTTT.

This clonotype has more than one count but fewer than ten. The gene calls are TRBV4-3 and TRBJ2-1, with 8 positions matching TRBD1. CDR3 length: 15 amino acids. Trimming cost V 0 bases and J 9 bases; bases outside gene matches: 7. Germline values: CDR1 LGHNA, CDR2 YSLEER. CDR3 in DNA: TGCGCCAGCAGCCAAGATGTCCAGGGGGCAACTGAGCAGTTCTTC. It yields the protein CASSQDVQGATEQFF.

This chain connects TRBV7-2 to TRBJ2-5; D gene ambiguous. CDR3 length: 14 amino acids. Between the trimmed V and J ends, which lost 2 bases and 1 base, there was a span of 8 bases. Germline V CDR1 and CDR2: SGHTA, FQGNSA. The CDR3 sequence: CASSLNGFQETQYF. In DNA, the CDR3 is TGTGCCAGCAGCTTAAACGGGTTCCAAGAGACCCAGTACTTC.

At least ten counts were recorded for this clonotype. The chain combines TRBV7-2 with TRBJ1-2; D remains ambiguous. Per germline, CDR1 SGHTA and CDR2 FQGNSA. Trimming pared 5 bases from V and 3 bases from J, leaving 7 bases between. The CDR3 extends over 12 amino acids. The CDR3 region is CASSSDYYGYTF. In DNA form, the CDR3 reads TGTGCCAGCAGCAGCGACTACTATGGCTACACCTTC.

This chain joins TRBV4-1 and TRBJ2-2; TRBD2 agrees at 8 bases. With V trimmed by 1 base and J by 4 bases, 11 bases remained unmatched. CDR1 MGHRA and CDR2 YSYEKL come from the germline V gene. The CDR3 is 18 residues long. For the CDR3, the DNA is TGCGCCAGCAGCCAAGGGGGACTAGTGGGATTTGTCACCGGGGAGCTGTTTTTT. Amino acid sequence: CASSQGGLVGFVTGELFF.

In its sample, this clonotype was seen a few times. The chain couples TRBV3-1 to TRBJ2-4, with 9 bases lining up with TRBD1. V lost 4 bases and J lost 3; bases outside the gene matches: 16. The length of the CDR3 is 19 residues. Per the germline V gene, CDR1 is LGHDT and CDR2 is YNNKEL (reference sequence). CDR3 in amino acids: CASSLNPRQGGLSKNIQYF. The CDR3 DNA sequence: TGTGCCAGCAGCCTCAATCCCCGACAGGGGGGGTTGAGCAAAAACATTCAGTACTTC.

This clonotype has ten or more counts. The genes are TRBV5-6 and TRBJ2-3; D unclear. This CDR3 has 11 amino acids. Trimming pared 0 bases from V and 7 bases from J, leaving 3 bases between. From germline, CDR1 is SGHDT and CDR2 YYEEEE. The CDR3 is CASSLDNTQYF. The CDR3 coding sequence is TGTGCCAGCAGCTTGGATAATACGCAGTATTTT.